Each of the 7 T cell receptor beta chains below was sequenced from the same sample in a study of T cell repertoires in ileal Crohn's disease. As to time point: neoterminal ileum biopsy at postoperative endoscopy, about 6 months after surgery. Generated by immunoSEQ multiplex PCR, the TCRdb table keeps only in-frame clones and is missing some. The sample shows 7,300 or so clones, 60% to 75% of them seen only once. Input material: ileal tissue. The receptors shown here come from an adult with Crohn's disease.

This clone was detected only a few times. The rearrangement uses TRBV5-1 and TRBJ2-5, with 8 bases matching TRBD1. The CDR3 has 14 amino acids. Germline CDR1 reads SGHRS; CDR2 reads YFSETQ. The ends lost 4 bases at V and 5 bases at J; junction bases unmatched: 7. For the CDR3, the DNA is TGCGCCAGCAGCGTAGGACAGGGTGCGGAGACCCAGTACTTC. It encodes CASSVGQGAETQYF.

This clone came up a few times. CDR3 nucleotide sequence: TGTGCCTGGAGTGTATCAGGGGGCGGGGAGACCCAGTACTTC. It translates to CAWSVSGGGETQYF. The V call is TRBV30, the J call TRBJ2-5, with 8 bases identical to TRBD1. CDR3 length: 14 amino acids. Germline V gene lookup returns CDR1 GTSNPN and CDR2 SVGIG (reference sequence). The V segment lost 0 bases and the J segment 5 bases; nucleotides outside the gene matches: 5.

Notes on this clone: At one end the junction does not follow the germline gene, possibly because of a read error. Other DNA sequences in this sample translate to the same CDR3. The gene calls are TRBV18 and TRBJ2-7, with 8 bases aligning to TRBD2. Germline lookup yields CDR1 KGHSH and CDR2 LQKENI. The CDR3 length is 11 residues. The CDR3 bases are TGCGCCAGCTCACCGGGAGGGGAGCAGTACTTC. Translating it yields CASSPGGEQYF.

The chain recombines TRBV11-3 with TRBJ1-2, with 9 bases identical to TRBD1. Germline-derived CDR1 and CDR2 are SGHNT and YENEEA. Trimming at V came to 5 bases and at J to 10 bases, leaving 17 bases not matched to a gene. CDR3 size: 16 residues. CDR3 nucleotide sequence: TGTGCCAGCAGCCGAAACCAACAGGGGGCTGGCCGTCCCTACACCTTC. Translating it yields CASSRNQQGAGRPYTF.

This chain uses TRBV19 with TRBJ2-1; a weak D match, TRBD2 (6 bases). Trimming took 4 bases from V and 4 from J, leaving 11 bases between them. The CDR3 is 14 amino acids. Germline CDR1 is LNHDA and CDR2 is SQIVND (reference sequence). The CDR3 DNA reads TGTGCCAGTAGTAGGAGGGATCAGTACAATGAGCAGTTCTTC. Translated, it gives CASSRRDQYNEQFF.

V usage is TRBV7-3 and J usage is TRBJ2-1; TRBD1 matches 9 bases. The CDR3 consists of 14 residues. Looked up from germline, CDR1 is SGHTA and CDR2 is FQGTGA. V was clipped by 8 bases and J by 7 bases; unmatched bases: 9. CDR3 residues: CASGTGTGRNEQFF. The CDR3 coding sequence is TGTGCCAGCGGCACCGGGACAGGGAGGAATGAGCAGTTCTTC.

The chain links TRBV6-5 to TRBJ2-7; TRBD2 aligns across 11 bases. This CDR3 comprises 14 residues. The J segment lost 8 bases and the V segment lost 5 bases, leaving 8 bases of the junction unmatched. Germline V gene data show CDR1 as MNHEY and CDR2 as SVGAGI. The CDR3 bases are TGTGCCAGCAGTCCTAGCGGGGGGAAGGGGAAGCAGTACTTC. This translates into CASSPSGGKGKQYF.